The rows below give T cell receptor beta chains drawn from one sample of a study of blood T cell repertoires in COVID-19. Repertoires were generated with immunoSEQ multiplex PCR, while TCRdb's copy carries only in-frame clones and drops some. Among almost 250,000 clones listed, approximately 90% were seen once. The sample comprised PBMCs or T cells enriched from blood (not recorded which). The receptors stem from a woman aged 25 to 45 who had recovered from COVID-19. Each CDR3 is given with its conserved first and last residue. A D gene is named only where the DNA matches it firmly. Where a row states a size, it is once, few, many or the class of an expanded clone; other rows omit it.

clone size,V gene,D gene,J gene,CDR3 DNA,CDR3 protein
.,TRBV28,TRBD2,TRBJ2-1,TGTGCCAGCAGTTCGGCGCATACTAGCGGGAGGTGGTATGAGCAGTTCTTC,CASSSAHTSGRWYEQFF
.,TRBV6-2/TRBV6-3,TRBD1,TRBJ1-2,TGTGCCAGCAGTTACGCCGGGGACAGTAACTATGGCTACACCTTC,CASSYAGDSNYGYTF
.,TRBV5-6,TRBD1,TRBJ1-2,TGTGCCAGCAGCCCGGACAGGGGAGGGTATGGCTACACCTTC,CASSPDRGGYGYTF
.,TRBV28,TRBD1,TRBJ2-1,TGTGCCAGCAGTTCCCCGGGACAGGGGGCGAATGAGCAGTTCTTC,CASSSPGQGANEQFF
.,TRBV28,.,TRBJ2-1,TGTGCCAGCAGTTTATTCGCTCCTAGCCTTGCCGGTTGGCAGTTCTTC,CASSLFAPSLAGWQFF
once,TRBV6-5,TRBD1,TRBJ1-1,TGTGCCAGCAGATCCGGGACAGGGGGCACTGAAGCTTTCTTT,CASRSGTGGTEAFF
.,TRBV20-1,.,TRBJ1-2,TGCAGTGCTAGTGGGTATGTCGGCTATGGCTACACCTTC,CSASGYVGYGYTF
.,TRBV18,TRBD1,TRBJ2-1,TGTGCCAGCTCACTACCGGGACAGGGTCTGAATGAGCAGTTCTTC,CASSLPGQGLNEQFF
.,TRBV20-1,TRBD2,TRBJ2-2,TGCAGTGCTAGTTTTCCGGGAGGAAGCACCGGGGAGCTGTTTTTT,CSASFPGGSTGELFF
.,TRBV18,.,TRBJ2-1,TGTGCCAGCTCACTCGCTAGCAATGAGCAGTTCTTC,CASSLASNEQFF
.,TRBV7-8,.,TRBJ1-1,TGTGCCAGCAGCCCCGACAAGAACACTGAAGCTTTCTTT,CASSPDKNTEAFF
.,TRBV6-6,.,TRBJ1-1,TGTGCCAGCAGCCCCCTCGGGGGCACTGAAGCTTTCTTT,CASSPLGGTEAFF
.,TRBV6-2/TRBV6-3,.,TRBJ2-5,TGTGCCAGCCGTTGGGAGTTTGGGCAAGAGACCCAGTACTTC,CASRWEFGQETQYF
.,TRBV5-4,.,TRBJ2-7,TGTGCCAGCAGCCCTTCAGGGGGGCAATACGAGCAGTACTTC,CASSPSGGQYEQYF
.,TRBV4-1,TRBD1,TRBJ1-3,TGCGCCAGCAGGGAGGGTACGGGGACCGCAGGGGGCGATCTCAGATCTGGAAACACCATATATTTT,CASREGTGTAGGDLRSGNTIYF
.,TRBV14,TRBD2,TRBJ2-7,TGTGCCAGCAGCCAAGGACTAGCGGGAGTGTGGGAGCAGTACTTC,CASSQGLAGVWEQYF